This TCR beta chain stems from a study of blood T cell repertoires in COVID-19. One Seattle source followed patients from active infection through their disease course. Data came from immunoSEQ multiplex PCR; TCRdb stores just in-frame clones and leaves some out. The sample consists of roughly 350,000 clones, 88% of them appearing once. Material for sequencing was peripheral blood. The TCR sequence derives from a woman aged 70 to 79 with COVID-19, enrolled during active disease.

CDR3 in DNA: TGTGCCAGCAGCGTAGGGACAGACATTTCCTCTGGAAACACCATATATTTT. This gives the protein CASSVGTDISSGNTIYF. This sequence joins TRBV9 and TRBJ1-3; tentative D call: TRBD1 (6 bases). V lost 0 bases and J lost 0, with 13 bases in between. Looked up from germline, CDR1 is SGDLS and CDR2 is YYNGEE. The CDR3 covers 17 residues.